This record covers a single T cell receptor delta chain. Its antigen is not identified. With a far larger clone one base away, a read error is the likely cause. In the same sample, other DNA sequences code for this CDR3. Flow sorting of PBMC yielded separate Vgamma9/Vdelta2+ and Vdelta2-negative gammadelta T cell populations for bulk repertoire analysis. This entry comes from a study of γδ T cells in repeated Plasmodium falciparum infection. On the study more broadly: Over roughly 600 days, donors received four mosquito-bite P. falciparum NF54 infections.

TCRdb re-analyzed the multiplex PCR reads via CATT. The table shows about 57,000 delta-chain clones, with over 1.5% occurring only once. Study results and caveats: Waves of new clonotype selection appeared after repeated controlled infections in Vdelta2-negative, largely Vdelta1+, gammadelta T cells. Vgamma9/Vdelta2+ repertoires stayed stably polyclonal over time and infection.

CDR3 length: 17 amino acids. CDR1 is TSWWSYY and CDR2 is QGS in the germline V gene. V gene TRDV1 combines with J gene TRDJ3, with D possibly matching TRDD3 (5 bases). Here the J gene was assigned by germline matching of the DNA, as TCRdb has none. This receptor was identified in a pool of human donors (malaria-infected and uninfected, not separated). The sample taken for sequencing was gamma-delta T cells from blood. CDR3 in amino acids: CALGVNHRPWDTRQMFF. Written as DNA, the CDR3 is TGTGCTCTTGGGGTAAACCACAGGCCCTGGGACACCCGCCAGATGTTTTTC.